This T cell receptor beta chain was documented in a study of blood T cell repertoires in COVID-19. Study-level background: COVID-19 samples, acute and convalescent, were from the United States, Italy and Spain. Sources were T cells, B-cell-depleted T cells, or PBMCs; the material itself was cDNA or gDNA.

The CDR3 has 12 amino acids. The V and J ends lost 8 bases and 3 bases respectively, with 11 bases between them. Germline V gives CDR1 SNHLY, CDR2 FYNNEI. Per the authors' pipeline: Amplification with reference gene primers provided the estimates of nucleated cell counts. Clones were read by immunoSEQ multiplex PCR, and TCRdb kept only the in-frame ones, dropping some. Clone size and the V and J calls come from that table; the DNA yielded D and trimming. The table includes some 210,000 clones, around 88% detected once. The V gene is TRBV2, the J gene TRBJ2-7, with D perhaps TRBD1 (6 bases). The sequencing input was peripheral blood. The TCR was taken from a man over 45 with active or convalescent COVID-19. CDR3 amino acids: CASSGEGYEQYF. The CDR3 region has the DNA TGTGCCAGCTCAGGGGAAGGCTACGAGCAGTACTTC.